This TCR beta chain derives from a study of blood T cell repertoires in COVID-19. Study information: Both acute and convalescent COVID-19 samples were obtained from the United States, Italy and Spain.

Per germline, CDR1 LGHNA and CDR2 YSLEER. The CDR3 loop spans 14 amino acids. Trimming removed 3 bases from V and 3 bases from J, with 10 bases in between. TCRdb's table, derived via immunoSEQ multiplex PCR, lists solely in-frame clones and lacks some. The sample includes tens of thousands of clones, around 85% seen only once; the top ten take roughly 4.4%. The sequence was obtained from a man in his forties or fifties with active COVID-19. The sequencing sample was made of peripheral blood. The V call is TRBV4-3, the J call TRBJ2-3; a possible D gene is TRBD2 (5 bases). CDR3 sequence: CASSHGGGTDTQYF. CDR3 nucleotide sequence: TGCGCCAGCAGCCATGGCGGCGGGACAGATACGCAGTATTTT.